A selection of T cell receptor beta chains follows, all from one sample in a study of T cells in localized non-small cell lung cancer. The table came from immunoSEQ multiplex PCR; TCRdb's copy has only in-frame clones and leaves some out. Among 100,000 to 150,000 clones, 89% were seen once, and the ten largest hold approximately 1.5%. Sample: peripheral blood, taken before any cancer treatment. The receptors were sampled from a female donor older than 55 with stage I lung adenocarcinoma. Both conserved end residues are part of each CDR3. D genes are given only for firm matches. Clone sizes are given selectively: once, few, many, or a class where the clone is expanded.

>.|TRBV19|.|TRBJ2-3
TGTGCCAGTAGTAGAGGAGGGCCGAGTAGCACAGATACGCAGTATTTT
CASSRGGPSSTDTQYF
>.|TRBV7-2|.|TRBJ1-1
TGTGCCAGCAGCTTAGTGCTAGGGGAGAACACTGAAGCTTTCTTT
CASSLVLGENTEAFF
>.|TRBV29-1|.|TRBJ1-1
TGCAGCGTGTACAGGGATTTGAACACTGAAGCTTTCTTT
CSVYRDLNTEAFF
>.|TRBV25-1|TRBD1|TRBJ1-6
TGTGCCAGCAGAGGGACAGGCCCCAATTCACCCCTCCACTTT
CASRGTGPNSPLHF
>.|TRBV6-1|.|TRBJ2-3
TGTGCCAGCACCTCTATGGGGAGAAGCACAGATACGCAGTATTTT
CASTSMGRSTDTQYF
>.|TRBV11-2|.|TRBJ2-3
TGTGCCAGCAGCTTAGCGTCGGGGTATCCCACAGATACGCAGTATTTT
CASSLASGYPTDTQYF
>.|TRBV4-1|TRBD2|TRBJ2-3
TGCGCCAGCAGCCAAGGCCTAGCGGGAGTAAGGGGAGATACGCAGTATTTT
CASSQGLAGVRGDTQYF
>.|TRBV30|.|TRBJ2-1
TGTGCCTGGAGAGTGGCAGGGTTGTTTGAGCAGTTCTTC
CAWRVAGLFEQFF
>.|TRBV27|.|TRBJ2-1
TGTGCCAGCAGTTCCTCGGCGGGTTTCTTCGACAATGAGCAGTTCTTC
CASSSSAGFFDNEQFF
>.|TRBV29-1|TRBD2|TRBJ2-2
TGCAGCGTTGAACGGACTAGCGGGAAGAACACCGGGGAGCTGTTTTTT
CSVERTSGKNTGELFF
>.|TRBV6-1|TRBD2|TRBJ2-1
TGTGCCAGCAGTGAAAACCGGGACTACTACAATGAGCAGTTCTTC
CASSENRDYYNEQFF
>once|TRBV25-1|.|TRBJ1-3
TGTGCCAGCAGTGAAGCCGGGACCAGAAACACCATATATTTT
CASSEAGTRNTIYF
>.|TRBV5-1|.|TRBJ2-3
TGCGCCAGCAGTCAGCGGTCCGTCGGAACAGATACGCAGTATTTT
CASSQRSVGTDTQYF
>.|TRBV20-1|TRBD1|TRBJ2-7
TGCAGCGGCACCGGACAGGACGAGCAGTACTTC
CSGTGQDEQYF
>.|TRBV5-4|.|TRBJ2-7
TGTGCCAGCAGCCCTAGACAGGGGAGGGTCACCTACGAGCAGTACTTC
CASSPRQGRVTYEQYF
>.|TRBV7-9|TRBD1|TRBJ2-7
TGTGCCAGCAGCCACCGGGACAGGGCGTACGAGCAGTACTTC
CASSHRDRAYEQYF
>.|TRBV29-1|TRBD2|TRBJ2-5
TGCAGCGTTGAGGCCCCTAGCGGGAGAATAGAGACCCAGTACTTC
CSVEAPSGRIETQYF
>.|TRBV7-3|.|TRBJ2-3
TGTGCCAGCAGCCGTAGCGGAAACACAGATACGCAGTATTTT
CASSRSGNTDTQYF
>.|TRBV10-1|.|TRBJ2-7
TGCGCCAGCAGTGACTCGGGCGAGCAGTACTTC
CASSDSGEQYF
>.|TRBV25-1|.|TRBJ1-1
TGTGCCAGCAGCCCCATGATGGCTGGGGCCACTGAAGCTTTCTTT
CASSPMMAGATEAFF
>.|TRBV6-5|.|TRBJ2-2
TGTGCCAGCAGGAGGGGTGTCTTGAACACCGGGGAGCTGTTTTTT
CASRRGVLNTGELFF
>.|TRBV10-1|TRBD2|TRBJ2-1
TGCGCCAGCAGACCCGGGATAGCGGGAGGATTAGGCGAGCAGTTCTTC
CASRPGIAGGLGEQFF
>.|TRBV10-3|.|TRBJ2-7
TGTGCCATCAGCCAACGGGACCGAGAGGGATACGAGCAGTACTTC
CAISQRDREGYEQYF
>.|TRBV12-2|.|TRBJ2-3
TGTGCAAGTCGCATTTCCAGACTAGTTACAGATACGCAGTATTTT
CASRISRLVTDTQYF
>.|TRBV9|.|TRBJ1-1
TGTGCCAGCAGCGTAGACCCGGGAAGGGGCACTGAAGCTTTCTTT
CASSVDPGRGTEAFF
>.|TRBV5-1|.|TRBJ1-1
TGCGCCAGCAGCTTGGCCATTGGGTGGAACACTGAAGCTTTCTTT
CASSLAIGWNTEAFF
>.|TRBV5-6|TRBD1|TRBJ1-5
TGTGCCAGCAGCTCCCGGGACAGGGCCAATCAGCCCCAGCATTTT
CASSSRDRANQPQHF
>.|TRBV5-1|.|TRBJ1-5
TGCGCCAGCAGCTTGGATCCCGTTGGTCCCCAGCATTTT
CASSLDPVGPQHF
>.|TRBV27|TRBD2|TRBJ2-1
TGTGCCAGCAGTTTAAGGGCTAGCGGGAGGGCCATGAACAATGAGCAGTTCTTC
CASSLRASGRAMNNEQFF
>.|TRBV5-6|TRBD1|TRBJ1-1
TGTGCCAGCAGCACCAGGACAGGGTCTACTGAAGCTTTCTTT
CASSTRTGSTEAFF
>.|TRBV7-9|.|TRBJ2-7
TGTGCCAGCAGCCCCGGGTCTTGGGAGCAGTACTTC
CASSPGSWEQYF
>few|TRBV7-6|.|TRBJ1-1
TGTGCCAGCAGCCTAAGGGACGGTTACACTGAAGCTTTCTTT
CASSLRDGYTEAFF
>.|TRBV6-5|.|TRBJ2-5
TGTGCCAGCAGGGGGCCAGCTCAAGAGACCCAGTACTTC
CASRGPAQETQYF
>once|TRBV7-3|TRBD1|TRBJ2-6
TGTGCCACCGCCTCGACAGGGAGCGTTGGGGCCAACGTCCTGACTTTC
CATASTGSVGANVLTF
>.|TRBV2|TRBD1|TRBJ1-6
TGTGCCAGCAACGGACAGGGAAATTCACCCCTCCACTTT
CASNGQGNSPLHF
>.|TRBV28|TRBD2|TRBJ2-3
TGTGCCAGCAAGATCCGCGGGGGGGGAGATACGCAGTATTTT
CASKIRGGGDTQYF
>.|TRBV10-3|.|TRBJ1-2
TGTGCCATCAGTACCTCCGGAGACAGCTACACCTTC
CAISTSGDSYTF
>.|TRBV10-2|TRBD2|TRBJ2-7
TGCGCCAGCAGTCTGACTAGCGGGAGTCCCTACGAGCAGTACTTC
CASSLTSGSPYEQYF